This record looks at one TCR beta chain sequence and its context. CDR3 length equals 17 residues. V gave up 0 bases and J gave up 2 bases, with 17 bases separating them. Germline V CDR1 and CDR2: SGHRS, YFSETQ. This entry comes from a study of blood T cell repertoires in COVID-19. Study context: Material from acute and convalescent COVID-19 was sourced from the United States, Italy and Spain. Sample material is recorded as cDNA or gDNA derived from T cells, B-cell-depleted T cells, or PBMCs.

Here immunoSEQ multiplex PCR was the method, and the copy in TCRdb shows in-frame clones only, minus some. The sample has 52,000 or so clones, roughly 90% seen once. The V gene is TRBV5-1, the J gene TRBJ1-2; D is ambiguous. The sample was peripheral blood. This sequence originates from a man aged 45 to 65 with acute or convalescent COVID-19. CDR3 amino acids: CASSLGGSFRRNYGYTF. CDR3 nucleotides: TGCGCCAGCAGCTTGGGAGGGTCTTTCAGGAGAAACTATGGCTACACCTTC.